This T cell receptor (beta chain) was profiled in a study of Ad26.COV2.S vaccination and SARS-CoV-2 variants. Study summary: Ad26.COV2.S shots went into the muscle once or twice, 56 days apart.

Measured with immunoSEQ multiplex PCR; TCRdb has only the in-frame clones, and not every one. The sample lists about 350,000 clones; roughly 91% were seen once. V lost 0 bases to trimming and J lost 5 bases; unmatched junction nucleotides: 5. This CDR3 contains 14 residues. Germline V gives CDR1 SGHNT, CDR2 YYREEE (reference sequence). Turning to this clone: Its antigen is not known.

Indicated treatment: over 15 received Ad26.COV2.S at low or high dose, single or two shots; five or six received placebo; per-sample allocation not given. All samples were drawn on day 63, counting from the first vaccine or placebo injection. This Boston cohort included adults aged 18-55 years. Findings and limits, study-wide: Across vaccine and placebo recipients, the breadth of non-spike TCRs was similar. Vaccinees displayed broader spike-specific TCR repertoires than placebo recipients.

The V call is TRBV5-4, the J call TRBJ2-7, with 7 bases identical to TRBD2. Here the sequenced sample was peripheral blood, taken in a trial of Ad26.COV2.S vaccine versus placebo. This TCR came from a person between 18 and 65 years old who received the Ad26.COV2.S COVID-19 vaccine or a placebo. The CDR3 DNA is TGTGCCAGCAGCTTGGGCGGGAGAGGGAACGAGCAGTACTTC. Residues: CASSLGGRGNEQYF.